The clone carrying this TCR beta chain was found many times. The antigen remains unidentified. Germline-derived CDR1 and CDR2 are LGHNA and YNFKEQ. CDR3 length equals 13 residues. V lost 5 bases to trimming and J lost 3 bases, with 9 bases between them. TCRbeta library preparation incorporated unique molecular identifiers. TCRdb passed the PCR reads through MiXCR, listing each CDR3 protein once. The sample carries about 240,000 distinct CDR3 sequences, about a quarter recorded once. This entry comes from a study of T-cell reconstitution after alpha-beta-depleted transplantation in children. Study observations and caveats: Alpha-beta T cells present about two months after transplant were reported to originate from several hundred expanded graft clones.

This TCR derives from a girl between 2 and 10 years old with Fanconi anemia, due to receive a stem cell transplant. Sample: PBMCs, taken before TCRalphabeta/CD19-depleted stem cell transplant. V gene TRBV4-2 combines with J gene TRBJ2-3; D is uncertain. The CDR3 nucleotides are TGTGCCAGCAGCGACGAGACTACAGATACGCAGTATTTT. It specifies CASSDETTDTQYF.